The 13 T cell receptor beta chains below were found in one sample sequenced in a study of T cell responses to AZD1222 COVID-19 vaccine. The method was immunoSEQ multiplex PCR; TCRdb's version includes in-frame clones alone and lacks a portion of them. Among about 35,000 clones listed, approximately 90% were seen once. The sample in question was peripheral blood, obtained 28 days after the second AZD1222 dose. The receptor source for this set is an adult who received the AZD1222 COVID-19 vaccine.

The chain carries TRBV12-5 and TRBJ1-2; weak D call: TRBD1 (5 bases). With 3 bases removed from V and 5 bases from J, the gap between germline ends came to 10 bases. Germline V gene lookup returns CDR1 LGHNT and CDR2 FRNRAP. CDR3 length: 13 residues. DNA of the CDR3: TGTGCTAGTGGTTTCGGGGGGGATTATGGCTACACCTTC. Amino acid sequence: CASGFGGDYGYTF.

The chain employs TRBV2 and TRBJ1-3; D is possibly TRBD1 (6 bases). CDR1 and CDR2 (germline): SNHLY, FYNNEI. The CDR3 is 16 amino acids. V lost 6 bases, J lost 2 bases, and 17 bases lay in between. The CDR3 spells CASRSLRGGTGNTIYF. As DNA, the CDR3 is TGTGCCAGCAGATCTTTACGAGGGGGAACTGGAAACACCATATATTTT.

The chain recombines TRBV21-1 with TRBJ2-5. TRBV21-1 is an annotated pseudogene. The CDR3 contains 11 residues. The CDR3 sequence: CASSKLETQYF. CDR3 bases: TGTGCCAGCAGCAAGTTAGAGACCCAGTACTTC.

The chain employs TRBV28 and TRBJ2-1; 9 bases fit TRBD1. Germline trimming cut 8 bases from V and 6 bases from J; bases unmatched to any gene: 5. The germline V gene encodes CDR1 MDHEN and CDR2 SYDVKM. CDR3 length: 13 amino acids. CDR3 sequence: CASAGTGINEQFF. The CDR3 DNA sequence: TGTGCCAGCGCTGGGACAGGGATCAATGAGCAGTTCTTC.

J is TRBJ1-3 and V is TRBV4-2; D may be TRBD1 (6 bases). This CDR3 spans 15 amino acids. From germline, CDR1 is LGHNA and CDR2 YNFKEQ. The V gene lost 2 bases and the J gene lost 8 bases, with 16 bases spanning the gap. The CDR3 sequence: CASSQRDRGADTIYF. The CDR3 DNA follows: TGTGCCAGCAGCCAACGAGATAGGGGGGCAGACACCATATATTTT.

The chain recombines TRBV9 with TRBJ1-1; TRBD1 agrees at 7 bases. The CDR3 totals 14 residues. The germline CDR1 and CDR2 sequences are SGDLS and YYNGEE. Trimming cost V 5 bases and J 5 bases; bases outside gene matches: 9. CDR3 protein: CASRPQGGDTEAFF. The CDR3 DNA sequence: TGTGCCAGCAGACCTCAGGGGGGGGATACTGAAGCTTTCTTT.

This clone was seen just once. The CDR3 loop reads CASKSGRETGELFF. As DNA, the CDR3 is TGTGCCAGTAAGAGCGGGAGAGAAACCGGGGAGCTGTTTTTT. The chain carries TRBV28 and TRBJ2-2, with 8 bases identical to TRBD2. In germline, CDR1 is MDHEN, CDR2 SYDVKM. CDR3 length equals 14 residues. Trimming removed 9 bases from V and 5 bases from J; junction bases left unmatched: 8.

The chain uses TRBV5-1 and TRBJ1-2; D is undetermined. The CDR3 covers 15 residues. Trimming left V 0 bases short and J 7 bases short, with 16 bases between. CDR1 and CDR2 from the germline V gene are SGHRS and YFSETQ. CDR3 in DNA: TGCGCCAGCAGCTTGGCCGTTGGAGGCGAGGTTGGCTACACCTTC. Its translation is CASSLAVGGEVGYTF.

DNA of the CDR3: TGTGCCAGCAGCCTCGCGGGACTAGCGGGAGCGGATACGCAGTATTTT. This encodes CASSLAGLAGADTQYF. The chain is built from TRBV9 and TRBJ2-3; 14 positions match TRBD2. V shed 4 bases, J shed 6 bases, and the junction held 7 bases outside the gene matches. The CDR3 spans 16 residues. Germline CDR1 SGDLS, CDR2 YYNGEE. The complete variable domain, with remaining parts taken from reference TRBV9 and TRBJ2-3, reads DSGVTQTPKHLITATGQRVTLRCSPRSGDLSVYWYQQSLDQGLQFLIQYYNGEERAKGNILERFSAQQFPDLHSELNLSSLELGDSALYFCASSLAGLAGADTQYFGPGTRLTVL.

The rearrangement links TRBV11-2 to TRBJ2-7; D is ambiguous. Germline V gives CDR1 SGHAT, CDR2 FQNNGV. V lost 3 bases, J lost 7 bases, and 16 bases lay in between. The CDR3 totals 14 residues. The DNA of the CDR3 is TGTGCCAGCAGCTTCAGAGCATCCTCGGGTGAGCAGTACTTC. Its translation is CASSFRASSGEQYF. Using reference TRBV11-2 and TRBJ2-7 for the parts outside the CDR3, the full variable domain is EAGVAQSPRYKIIEKRQSVAFWCNPISGHATLYWYQQILGQGPKLLIQFQNNGVVDDSQLPKDRFSAERLKGVDSTLKIQPAKLEDSAVYLCASSFRASSGEQYFGPGTRLTVT.

V is TRBV11-3 and J is TRBJ1-6, with D perhaps TRBD1 (5 bases). Germline V CDR1 and CDR2: SGHNT, YENEEA. The CDR3 sequence is 14 residues long. V lost 2 bases, J lost 8 bases, and 10 bases lay in between. The DNA of the CDR3 is TGTGCCAGCAGCTTATCCGGGACTGATTCACCCCTCCACTTT. Protein product: CASSLSGTDSPLHF.

The chain joins TRBV19 to TRBJ1-6; D is uncertain. CDR1 and CDR2 (germline): LNHDA, SQIVND (reference sequence). This CDR3 is built from 13 residues. CDR3 nucleotides: TGTGCTTCATTCGGATCCTATAATTCACCCCTCCACTTT. Residues: CASFGSYNSPLHF.

The chain carries TRBV10-1 and TRBJ2-3; no clear D. The CDR3 length is 12 residues. Germline-derived CDR1 and CDR2 are WNHNN and SYGVQD (reference sequence). V was clipped by 2 bases and J by 4 bases, with 4 bases between them. CDR3 DNA sequence: TGCGCCAGCAGTGAGAGGGCAGATACGCAGTATTTT. This translates into CASSERADTQYF.